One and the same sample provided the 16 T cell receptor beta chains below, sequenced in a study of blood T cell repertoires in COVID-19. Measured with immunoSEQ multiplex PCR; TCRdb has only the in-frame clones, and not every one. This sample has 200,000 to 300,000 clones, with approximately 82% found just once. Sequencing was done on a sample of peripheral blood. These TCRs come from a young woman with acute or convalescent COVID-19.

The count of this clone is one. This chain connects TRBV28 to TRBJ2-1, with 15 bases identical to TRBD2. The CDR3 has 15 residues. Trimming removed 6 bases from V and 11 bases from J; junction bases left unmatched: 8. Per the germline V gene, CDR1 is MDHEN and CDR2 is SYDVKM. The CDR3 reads CASSLGGTSGRQQFF. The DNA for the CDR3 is TGTGCCAGCAGCCTAGGCGGGACTAGCGGGAGGCAGCAGTTCTTC.

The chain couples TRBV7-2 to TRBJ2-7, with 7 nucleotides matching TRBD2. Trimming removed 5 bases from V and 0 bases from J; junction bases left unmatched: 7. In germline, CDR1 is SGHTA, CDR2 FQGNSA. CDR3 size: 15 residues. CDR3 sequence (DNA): TGTGCCAGCAGCCGTGTTAGGGACTACTCCTACGAGCAGTACTTC. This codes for CASSRVRDYSYEQYF.

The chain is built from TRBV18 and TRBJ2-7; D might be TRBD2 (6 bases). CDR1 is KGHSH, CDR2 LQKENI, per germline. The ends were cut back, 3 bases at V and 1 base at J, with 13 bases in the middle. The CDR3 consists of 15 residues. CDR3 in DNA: TGTGCCAGCTCACCGACTAGTGCGGTATCCTACGAGCAGTACTTC. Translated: CASSPTSAVSYEQYF.

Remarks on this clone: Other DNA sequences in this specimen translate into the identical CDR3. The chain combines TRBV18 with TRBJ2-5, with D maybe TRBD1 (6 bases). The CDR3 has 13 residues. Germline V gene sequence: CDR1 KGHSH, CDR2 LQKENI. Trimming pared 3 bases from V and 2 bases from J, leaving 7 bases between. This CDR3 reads CASSPGQQETQYF. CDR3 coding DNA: TGTGCCAGCTCACCCGGACAGCAAGAGACCCAGTACTTC.

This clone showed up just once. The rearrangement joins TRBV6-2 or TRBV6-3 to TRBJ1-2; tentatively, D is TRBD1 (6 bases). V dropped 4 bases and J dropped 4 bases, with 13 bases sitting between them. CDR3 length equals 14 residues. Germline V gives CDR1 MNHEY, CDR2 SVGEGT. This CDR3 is CASSSTGQLYGYTF. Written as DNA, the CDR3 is TGTGCCAGCAGTTCAACGGGACAACTCTATGGCTACACCTTC.

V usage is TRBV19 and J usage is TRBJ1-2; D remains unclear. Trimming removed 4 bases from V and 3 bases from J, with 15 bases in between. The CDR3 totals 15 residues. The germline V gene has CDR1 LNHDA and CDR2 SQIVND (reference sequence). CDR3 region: CASSKEDTAYYGYTF. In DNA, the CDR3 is TGTGCCAGTAGTAAGGAAGACACGGCGTACTATGGCTACACCTTC.

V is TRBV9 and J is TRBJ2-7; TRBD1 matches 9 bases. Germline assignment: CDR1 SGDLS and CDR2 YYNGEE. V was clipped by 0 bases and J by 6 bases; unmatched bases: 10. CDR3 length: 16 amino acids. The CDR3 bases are TGTGCCAGCAGCGTAGCTGCTAAGGGACAGGGAGTCGAGCAGTACTTC. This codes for CASSVAAKGQGVEQYF. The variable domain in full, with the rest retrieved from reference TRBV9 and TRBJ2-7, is DSGVTQTPKHLITATGQRVTLRCSPRSGDLSVYWYQQSLDQGLQFLIQYYNGEERAKGNILERFSAQQFPDLHSELNLSSLELGDSALYFCASSVAAKGQGVEQYFGPGTRLTVT.

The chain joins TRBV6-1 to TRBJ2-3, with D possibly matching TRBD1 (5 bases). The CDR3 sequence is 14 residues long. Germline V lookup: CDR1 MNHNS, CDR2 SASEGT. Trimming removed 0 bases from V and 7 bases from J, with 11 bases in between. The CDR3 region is CASSEALWGNTQYF. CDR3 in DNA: TGTGCCAGCAGTGAAGCTTTATGGGGCAATACGCAGTATTTT.

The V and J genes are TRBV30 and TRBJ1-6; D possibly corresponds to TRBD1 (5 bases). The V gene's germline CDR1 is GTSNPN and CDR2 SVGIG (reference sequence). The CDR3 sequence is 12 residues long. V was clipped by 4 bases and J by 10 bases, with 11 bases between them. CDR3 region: CAWKSGGSPLHF. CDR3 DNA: TGTGCCTGGAAATCGGGGGGATCACCCCTCCACTTT.

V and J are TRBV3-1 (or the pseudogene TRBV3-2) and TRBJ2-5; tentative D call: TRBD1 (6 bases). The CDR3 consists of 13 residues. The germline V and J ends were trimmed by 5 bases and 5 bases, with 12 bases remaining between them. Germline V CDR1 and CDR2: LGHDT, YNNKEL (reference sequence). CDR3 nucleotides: TGTGCCAGCAGCACAGGGAGTCGCGAGACCCAGTACTTC. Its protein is CASSTGSRETQYF.

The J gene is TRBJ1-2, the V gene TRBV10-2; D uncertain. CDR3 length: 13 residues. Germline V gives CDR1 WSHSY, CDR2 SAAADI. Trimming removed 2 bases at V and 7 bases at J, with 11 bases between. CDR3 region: CASSETGWAGYTF. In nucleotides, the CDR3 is TGCGCCAGCAGTGAGACGGGGTGGGCTGGCTACACCTTC.

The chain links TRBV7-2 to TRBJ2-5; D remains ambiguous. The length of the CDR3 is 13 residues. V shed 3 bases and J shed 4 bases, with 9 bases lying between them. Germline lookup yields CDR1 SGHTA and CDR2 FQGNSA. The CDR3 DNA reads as TGTGCCAGCAGCTTTCTAGACCGAGAGACCCAGTACTTC. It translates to CASSFLDRETQYF.

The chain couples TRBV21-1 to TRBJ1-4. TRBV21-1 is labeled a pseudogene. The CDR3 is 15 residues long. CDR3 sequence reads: CASSPQGRVREKLFF. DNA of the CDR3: TGTGCCAGCAGCCCTCAGGGGAGGGTCCGGGAAAAACTGTTTTTT.

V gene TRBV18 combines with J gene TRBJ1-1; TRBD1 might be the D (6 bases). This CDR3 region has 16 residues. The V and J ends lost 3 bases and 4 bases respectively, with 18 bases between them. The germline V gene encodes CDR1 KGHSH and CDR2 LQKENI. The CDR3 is CASSPARRGGGTEAFF. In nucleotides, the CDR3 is TGTGCCAGCTCACCGGCCCGCAGGGGTGGTGGCACTGAAGCTTTCTTT.

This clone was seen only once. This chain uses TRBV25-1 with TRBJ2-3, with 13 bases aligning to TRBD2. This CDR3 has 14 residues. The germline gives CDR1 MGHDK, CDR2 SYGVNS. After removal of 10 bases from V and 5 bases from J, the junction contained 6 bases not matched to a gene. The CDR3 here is CAIGLAGAGDTQYF. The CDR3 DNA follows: TGTGCCATCGGACTAGCGGGAGCGGGAGATACGCAGTATTTT.

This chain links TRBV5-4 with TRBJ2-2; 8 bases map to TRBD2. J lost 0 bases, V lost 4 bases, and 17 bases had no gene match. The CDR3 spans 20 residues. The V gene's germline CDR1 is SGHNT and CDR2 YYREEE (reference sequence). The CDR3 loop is CASSHRRAGGFTANTGELFF. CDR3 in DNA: TGTGCCAGCAGCCACCGCCGGGCGGGGGGCTTTACCGCGAACACCGGGGAGCTGTTTTTT.